A selection of T cell receptor beta chains follows, all from one sample in a study of hypomethylating agent response in myelodysplastic syndrome. Some clones are missing from TCRdb's copy, which holds only in-frame ones; the method was immunoSEQ multiplex PCR. The sample lists approximately 1,000 clones, about 81% occurring once. Sequencing used bone marrow, obtained before or after starting hypomethylating agent treatment for myelodysplastic syndrome (not recorded which). All receptors come from a human donor with myelodysplastic syndrome. Each CDR3 is given with its conserved first and last residue. The D gene is left open where the match is weak. A clone size is listed for some rows: how often the clone was seen (once, few, many), or a class if it is expanded.

TRBJ2-6 | TRBV7-9 | - | once | TGTGCCAGCAGCTTAGTTGCCGGGGCCAACGTCCTGACTTTC | CASSLVAGANVLTF
TRBJ2-3 | TRBV7-2 | - | - | TGTGCCAGCAGCTTTAGCACAGATACGCAGTATTTT | CASSFSTDTQYF
TRBJ2-2 | TRBV6-6 | TRBD2 | - | TGTGCCAGCAACACCGGCGGGGGAACCGGGGAGCTGTTTTTT | CASNTGGGTGELFF
TRBJ1-1 | TRBV5-6 | - | - | TGTGCCAGCAGCTTGGTCGGACATTCTCTCGCGAACACTGAAGCTTTCTTT | CASSLVGHSLANTEAFF
TRBJ2-3 | TRBV7-9 | TRBD2 | - | TGTGCCAGCAGCTCTCGAGCGGGAGAGGAAGATACGCAGTATTTT | CASSSRAGEEDTQYF
TRBJ2-2 | TRBV4-1 | TRBD1 | - | TGCGCCAGCAGCCACCCCGGACAGGGGGCGGGCGGGGAGCTGTTTTTT | CASSHPGQGAGGELFF
TRBJ2-1 | TRBV10-2 | - | few | TGCGCCAGCAGCCCTTGGGACACGACTAACAATGAGCAGTTCTTC | CASSPWDTTNNEQFF
TRBJ1-5 | TRBV9 | TRBD1 | - | TGTGCCAGCAGCGAGGACCCGACCGGGACAGGGAGCAATCAGCCCCAGCATTTT | CASSEDPTGTGSNQPQHF
TRBJ1-2 | TRBV7-3 | - | - | TGTGCCAGCAGCTTAGACACTAACTATGGCTACACCTTC | CASSLDTNYGYTF
TRBJ1-2 | TRBV7-8 | TRBD1 | - | TGTGCCAGCAGCCTAAAACCAACAGGGGAGGCAAGAGCTAACTATGGCTACACCTTC | CASSLKPTGEARANYGYTF
TRBJ1-4 | TRBV28 | - | - | TGTGCCAGCAGTTTACTGGGCCAGCTAGGACTGATTGAAAAACTGTTTTTT | CASSLLGQLGLIEKLFF
TRBJ1-1 | TRBV7-9 | TRBD1 | - | TGTGCCAGCAGCACCCTGACAGGGGCAAGTGGCACTGAAGCTTTCTTT | CASSTLTGASGTEAFF
TRBJ2-3 | TRBV19 | TRBD2 | - | TGTGCCAGTAGCCGGGGGGTAGGTGACACAGATACGCAGTATTTT | CASSRGVGDTDTQYF
TRBJ2-1 | TRBV13 | TRBD2 | - | TGTGCCAGCAGCTCTACTAGCGGGAGGGCCCCATACAATGAGCAGTTCTTC | CASSSTSGRAPYNEQFF
TRBJ2-1 | TRBV10-1 | - | - | TGCGCCAGCAGCCGGGACTTAAGCTCCTACAATGAGCAGTTCTTC | CASSRDLSSYNEQFF
TRBJ2-1 | TRBV7-6 | TRBD1 | once | TGTGCCAGCAGCTTAAGGTCAGGGGGCTGCTCCTACAATGAGCAGTTCTTC | CASSLRSGGCSYNEQFF
TRBJ2-3 | TRBV14 | TRBD2 | - | TGTGCCAGCAGCCAACATCCACCGGGACTAGATAGCACAGATACGCAGTATTTT | CASSQHPPGLDSTDTQYF
TRBJ1-4 | TRBV4-1 | - | - | TGCGCCAGCAGCCAAGAAACGCAGGGGTATGAAAAACTGTTTTTT | CASSQETQGYEKLFF
TRBJ1-3 | TRBV19 | TRBD1 | few | TGTGCCAGTACCGGGACAGCGATATCTGGAAACACCATATATTTT | CASTGTAISGNTIYF
TRBJ1-5 | TRBV11-1 | - | - | TGTGCCAGCAGTCTAGGCACAGCGCCCAATCAGCCCCAGCATTTT | CASSLGTAPNQPQHF
TRBJ1-2 | TRBV4-1 | TRBD1 | - | TGCGCCAGCAGCCAAGAAGTCGGACAGGGCTATGGCTACACCTTC | CASSQEVGQGYGYTF
TRBJ2-1 | TRBV27 | - | - | TGTGCCAGCAGGGTCTACAATGAGCAGTTCTTC | CASRVYNEQFF
TRBJ1-1 | TRBV2 | - | - | TGTGCCAGCAGCTACTCGGAAGGAGGTGAAGCTTTCTTT | CASSYSEGGEAFF
TRBJ2-2 | TRBV2 | - | few | TGTGCCAGCAGCGACGCGTGGGGCACCGGGGAGCTGTTTTTT | CASSDAWGTGELFF
TRBJ1-2 | TRBV27 | TRBD1 | - | TGTGCCAGCAGTTTAGGGACAGCCTATGGCTACACCTTC | CASSLGTAYGYTF
TRBJ2-1 | TRBV7-1 | - | - | TGTGCCAGCAGCTTAGTTTTTCGGTCAGAAACCTACAATGAGCAGTTCTTC | CASSLVFRSETYNEQFF
TRBJ2-3 | TRBV10-3 | - | few | TGTGCCATCAGTGAACGGGCGTACACAGATACGCAGTATTTT | CAISERAYTDTQYF
TRBJ1-5 | TRBV2 | TRBD1 | - | TGTGCCAGCAGAGCCCGGACAGGGGAGCATCAGCCCCAGCATTTT | CASRARTGEHQPQHF